The 7 T cell receptor beta chains given below trace back to one sample, sequenced in a study of blood T cells in healthy people across ages. A second PCR, run for roughly 7 to 12 cycles, used a sample-barcoded 5' primer plus a J-beta primer mix. In TCRdb, the 5' RACE reads were re-called with MiXCR into one record per CDR3 protein. The data show fewer than 2,000,000 distinct CDR3 sequences, about two fifths seen once. The sequencing input was blood. The receptors come from a human donor in good health.

The rearrangement joins TRBV4-2 to TRBJ2-3; D is unclear. This CDR3 is 13 amino acids long. Trimming cost V 4 bases and J 7 bases, with 12 bases left between them. CDR1 is LGHNA and CDR2 is YNFKEQ in the germline V gene. CDR3 sequence reads: CASSPLRWNTQYF. CDR3 DNA sequence: TGTGCCAGCAGCCCTCTCCGTTGGAATACGCAGTATTTT.

The chain is built from TRBV29-1 and TRBJ2-1; D is possibly TRBD1 or TRBD2 (6 bases each). Trimming took 5 bases from V and 4 from J, leaving 12 bases between them. The CDR3 has 13 amino acids. The germline gives CDR1 SQVTM, CDR2 ANQGSEA. Written as DNA, the CDR3 is TGCAGCGTTAAGGGGGGCGAATACAATGAGCAGTTCTTC. Amino acids: CSVKGGEYNEQFF.

This clonotype was observed a few times. The chain links TRBV9 to TRBJ2-3, with TRBD2 identical over 11 bases. CDR3 length: 16 residues. J gave up 2 bases and V 3 bases, and 5 bases lay outside the gene matches. CDR1 is SGDLS and CDR2 is YYNGEE in the germline V gene. This CDR3 reads CASSAGLAGSTDTQYF. As DNA, the CDR3 is TGTGCCAGCAGCGCCGGACTAGCGGGCTCCACAGATACGCAGTATTTT.

A note on this clonotype: The junction differs from germline at one of its ends, possibly a read error. This chain joins TRBV12-3 or TRBV12-4 and TRBJ2-6; a possible D gene is TRBD1 (5 bases). This CDR3 has 19 amino acids. CDR3 coding DNA: TGTGCCAGCAGCCTCTTAGTTAAGAGAGTCCTCTCTGGGGCCAACGTCCGGACTTTC. Amino acid sequence: CASSLLVKRVLSGANVRTF.

The chain uses TRBV11-2 and TRBJ2-5; 11 bases map to TRBD2. Germline V gene lookup returns CDR1 SGHAT and CDR2 FQNNGV. V dropped 2 bases and J dropped 4; count of bases not matched to a gene: 12. The CDR3 loop spans 18 amino acids. The CDR3 is CASSLIRTSGWISETQYF. Written as DNA, the CDR3 is TGTGCCAGCAGCTTAATTCGGACTAGCGGGTGGATTTCAGAGACCCAGTACTTC.

This sequence joins TRBV4-1 and TRBJ2-1; the match to TRBD1 covers 8 bases. V dropped 2 bases and J dropped 3; count of bases not matched to a gene: 12. The CDR3 runs 18 residues. CDR1 and CDR2 from the germline V gene are MGHRA and YSYEKL. This CDR3 is CASSQPDFGTGNYNEQFF. DNA for the CDR3: TGCGCCAGCAGCCAACCCGACTTCGGGACAGGTAACTACAATGAGCAGTTCTTC.

V and J are TRBV2 and TRBJ2-5, with D possibly matching TRBD2 (5 bases). CDR3 size: 15 residues. Germline V gene lookup returns CDR1 SNHLY and CDR2 FYNNEI. V lost 4 bases to trimming and J lost 2 bases, with 14 bases between them. CDR3 residues: CASSGSSQRQETQYF. CDR3 nucleotides: TGTGCCAGCAGTGGGTCGAGTCAGCGGCAAGAGACCCAGTACTTC.